One T cell receptor (beta chain) is described in this entry. Its binding antigen is unknown. No quality values exist for individual bases; no much larger clone is one base distant. The immunoSEQ Assay, a bias-controlled multiplex PCR, was used to amplify TCRbeta CDR3 regions from genomic DNA. The original pipeline was this. The number of nucleated cells in each sample was estimated from the amplification of reference gene primers within the assay. Sequence reads were collapsed and filtered to measure the absolute abundance of every unique TCRbeta CDR3 rearrangement. For each sample, productive Simpson clonality was calculated by taking the square root of Simpson's diversity index across productive rearrangements. The table was pulled from immuneACCESS by TCRdb, which kept in-frame rearrangements only. Such tables lose some clones; where checked, under half of the loss comes from unresolved V genes, and the rest has no known cause. V and J calls and clone size are copied from that table; D and trimming were computed from the DNA. For this sample there are hundreds of thousands of clones; approximately 85% appear just once. Of the sample, approximately 9.1% is held by the ten largest clones.

This entry belongs to a study of blood T cell repertoires in COVID-19 (TCRdb year 2020). Context from the whole study: The collaborator samples originated in the United States, Italy and Spain and spanned the acute and convalescent phases of COVID-19. The prospective study material was composed of cDNA or gDNA derived from T cells, B-cell-depleted T cells, or PBMCs. The dataset comprised deeply sampled blood TCRbeta repertoires from subjects exposed to, actively infected with, or recovered from COVID-19. The repertoires were made available in a free public database intended to serve as a resource for research on the immune response to SARS-CoV-2. The samples were drawn from the first 160 participants of the ongoing ImmuneRACE study and from about 1,200 subjects provided by 6 global collaborators. A de-identified subject ID, COVID-19 status, age in years and sex were almost always included in the sample metadata. Where available, HLA class I and class II types were obtained from metadata supplied by the sample provider rather than from assay-based typing.

The full study reports these points: Clinical and demographic metadata were provided uncurated, with the amount varying by source and participant.

In the prospective study, participants were roughly 18 to 95 years old, resided in fewer than 25 geographic areas of the United States, and were enrolled through a virtual design. In the prospective study, cohorts were assigned on the basis of participant-reported clinical history obtained from a screening survey and a study questionnaire. Mobile phlebotomists in the prospective study collected whole blood, serum and a nasopharyngeal or oropharyngeal swab from every participant. Prospective study participants could optionally give additional blood draws and questionnaires over an approximately two-month period. Before DNA extraction, blood samples from the prospective study were shipped at room temperature or frozen. The germline V gene specifies SGHTA as CDR1 and FQGTGA as CDR2. A distance of 14 bases separates the germline ends of V and J, which lose 2 bases and 4 bases respectively. CDR3 length: 15 amino acids, cysteine to phenylalanine. Of all the DNA, just the CDR3 is kept, 45 bases in frame from base 1.

This receptor was obtained from a woman aged 45-65 years with acute COVID-19. The rearranged segments are TRBV7-3 and TRBJ2-5, with a tentative D gene TRBD2 over 6 matching bases. The material sequenced was PBMCs or T cells enriched from blood (not recorded which). The CDR3 here reads CASSLGGDVRETQYF. The DNA sequence follows: TGTGCCAGCAGCTTAGGCGGGGACGTACGAGAGACCCAGTACTTC.